This T cell receptor beta chain emerged from a study of OX40 agonist ivuxolimab in advanced cancers. Across the study: Cancers in dose escalation were hepatocellular, melanoma, renal cell and head and neck. The study, taken as a whole, reports: No determination was made of the antigen specificity of the expanded peripheral T cells.

Blood got drawn at baseline, again on cycle 4 day 1, and then on cycle 7 day 1. V shed 6 bases and J 4 bases; nucleotides not matched to a gene: 6. The length of the CDR3 is 14 residues. Germline CDR1 is MNHNY and CDR2 is SVGAGI (reference sequence). Comments on this clone: Its antigen is not known.

Here immunoSEQ multiplex PCR was the method, and the copy in TCRdb shows in-frame clones only, minus some. The sample holds some 80,000 clones, around 90% seen once. This chain links TRBV6-6 with TRBJ2-7, with 10 positions matching TRBD1. This sequence was found in an adult with an advanced solid tumor such as melanoma, head and neck, liver or kidney cancer. Sample: CD4+ or CD8+ T cells sorted from blood, taken in a trial of the OX40 agonist ivuxolimab. The CDR3 nucleotides are TGTGCCAGCAGGCCAGACAGGGGGCCTTACGAGCAGTACTTC. As protein: CASRPDRGPYEQYF.